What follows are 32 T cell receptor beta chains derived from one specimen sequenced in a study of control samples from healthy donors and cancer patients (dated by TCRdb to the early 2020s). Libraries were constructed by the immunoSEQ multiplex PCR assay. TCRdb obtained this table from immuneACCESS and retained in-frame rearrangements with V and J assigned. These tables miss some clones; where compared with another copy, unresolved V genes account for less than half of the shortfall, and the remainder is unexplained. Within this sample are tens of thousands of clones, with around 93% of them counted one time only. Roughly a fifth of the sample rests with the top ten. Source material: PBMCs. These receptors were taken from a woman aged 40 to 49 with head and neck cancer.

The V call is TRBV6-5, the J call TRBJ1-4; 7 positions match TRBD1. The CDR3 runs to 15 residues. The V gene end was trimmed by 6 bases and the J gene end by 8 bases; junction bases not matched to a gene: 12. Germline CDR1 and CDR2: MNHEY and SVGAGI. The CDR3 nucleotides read TGTGCCAGCAGGGACGGGGACAGAGGAGGGGAAAAACTGTTTTTT. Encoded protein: CASRDGDRGGEKLFF.

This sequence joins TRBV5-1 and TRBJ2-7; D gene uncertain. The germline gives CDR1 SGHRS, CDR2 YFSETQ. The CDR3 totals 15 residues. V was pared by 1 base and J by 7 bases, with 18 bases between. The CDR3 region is CASSLSRPETLEQYF. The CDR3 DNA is TGCGCCAGCAGCTTGTCACGTCCTGAAACCCTTGAGCAGTACTTC.

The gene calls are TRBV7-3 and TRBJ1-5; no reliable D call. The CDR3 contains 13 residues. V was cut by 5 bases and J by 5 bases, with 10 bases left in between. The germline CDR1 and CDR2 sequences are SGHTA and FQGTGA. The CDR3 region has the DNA TGTGCCAGCAGCCTTAATTGGGATCAGCCCCAGCATTTT. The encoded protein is CASSLNWDQPQHF.

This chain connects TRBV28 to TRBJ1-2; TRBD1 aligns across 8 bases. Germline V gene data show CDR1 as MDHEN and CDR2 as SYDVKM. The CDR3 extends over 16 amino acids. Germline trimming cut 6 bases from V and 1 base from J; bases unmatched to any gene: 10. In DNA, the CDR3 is TGTGCCAGCAGAGACAGGGGAGATCGGGGTAACTATGGCTACACCTTC. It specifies CASRDRGDRGNYGYTF.

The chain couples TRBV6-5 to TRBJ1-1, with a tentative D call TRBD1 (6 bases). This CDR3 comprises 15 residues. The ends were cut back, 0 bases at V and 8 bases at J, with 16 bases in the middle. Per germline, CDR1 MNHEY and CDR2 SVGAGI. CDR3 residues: CASSYSWGGRIEAFF. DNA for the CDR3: TGTGCCAGCAGTTACTCGTGGGGGGGGCGCATAGAAGCTTTCTTT.

CDR3: CASSYSGANTEAFF. Written as DNA, the CDR3 is TGTGCCAGCAGTTACTCCGGCGCGAACACTGAAGCTTTCTTT. The chain uses TRBV6-2 or TRBV6-3 and TRBJ1-1; D ambiguous. The CDR3 spans 14 residues. V gave up 0 bases and J gave up 1 base, with 6 bases separating them. Germline V gene sequence: CDR1 MNHEY, CDR2 SVGEGT.

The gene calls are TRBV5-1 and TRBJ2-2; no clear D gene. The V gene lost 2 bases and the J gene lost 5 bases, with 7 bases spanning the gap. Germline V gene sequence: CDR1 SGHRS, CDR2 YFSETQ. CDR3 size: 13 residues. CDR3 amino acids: CASSFPDTGELFF. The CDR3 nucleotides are TGCGCCAGCAGCTTCCCGGATACCGGGGAGCTGTTTTTT.

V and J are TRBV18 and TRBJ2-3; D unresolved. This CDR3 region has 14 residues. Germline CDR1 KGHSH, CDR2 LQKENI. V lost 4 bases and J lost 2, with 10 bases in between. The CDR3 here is CASSRKTATDTQYF. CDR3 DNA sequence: TGTGCCAGCTCACGGAAAACAGCCACAGATACGCAGTATTTT.

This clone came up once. The CDR3 DNA is TGTGCCAGCAGCCTCCGGGACAGGGACAATCAGCCCCAGCATTTT. Encoded protein: CASSLRDRDNQPQHF. The chain couples TRBV4-2 to TRBJ1-5; TRBD1 aligns across 9 bases. J was trimmed by 3 bases and V by 4 bases; bases with no gene match: 4. Germline V gene data show CDR1 as LGHNA and CDR2 as YNFKEQ. CDR3 length: 15 amino acids.

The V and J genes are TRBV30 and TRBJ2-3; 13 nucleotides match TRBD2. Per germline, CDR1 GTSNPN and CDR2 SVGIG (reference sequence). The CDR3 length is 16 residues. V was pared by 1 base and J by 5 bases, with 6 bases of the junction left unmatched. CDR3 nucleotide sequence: TGTGCCTGGAGTGACCCGGGACTAGCGGGGAAAGATACGCAGTATTTT. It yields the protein CAWSDPGLAGKDTQYF.

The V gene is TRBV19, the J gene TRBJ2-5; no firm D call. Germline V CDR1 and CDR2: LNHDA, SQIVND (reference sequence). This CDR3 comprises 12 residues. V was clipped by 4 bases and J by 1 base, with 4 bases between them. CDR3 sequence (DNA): TGTGCCAGTAGTAGAAGCCAAGAGACCCAGTACTTC. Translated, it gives CASSRSQETQYF.

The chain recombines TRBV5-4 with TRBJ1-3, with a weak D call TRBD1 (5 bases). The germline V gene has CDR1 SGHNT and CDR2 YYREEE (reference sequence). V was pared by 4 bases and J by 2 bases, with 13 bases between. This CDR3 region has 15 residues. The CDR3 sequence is CASSRPTGAGNTIYF. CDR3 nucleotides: TGTGCCAGCAGCCGCCCCACAGGAGCTGGAAACACCATATATTTT.

The CDR3 DNA reads TGTGCCAGCAGCTTGACCAGGGGAGGCACTGAAGCTTTCTTT. Its protein product is CASSLTRGGTEAFF. The chain uses TRBV5-5 and TRBJ1-1; tentatively, D is TRBD1 (6 bases). Germline V gene sequence: CDR1 SGHKS, CDR2 YYEKEE (reference sequence). The CDR3 has 14 residues. V was pared by 1 base and J by 4 bases, with 11 bases between.

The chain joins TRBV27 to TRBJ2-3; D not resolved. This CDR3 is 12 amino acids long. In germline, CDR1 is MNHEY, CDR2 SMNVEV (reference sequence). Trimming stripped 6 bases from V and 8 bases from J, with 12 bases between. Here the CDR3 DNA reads TGTGCCAGCAGCTCGAGCCCCCCTACGCAGTATTTT. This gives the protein CASSSSPPTQYF.

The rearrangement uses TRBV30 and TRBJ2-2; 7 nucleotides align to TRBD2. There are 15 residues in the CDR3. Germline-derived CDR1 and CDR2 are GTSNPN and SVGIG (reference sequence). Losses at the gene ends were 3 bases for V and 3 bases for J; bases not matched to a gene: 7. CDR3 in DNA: TGTGCCTGGAGGCAGCGGGATTTGGACACCGGGGAGCTGTTTTTT. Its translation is CAWRQRDLDTGELFF.

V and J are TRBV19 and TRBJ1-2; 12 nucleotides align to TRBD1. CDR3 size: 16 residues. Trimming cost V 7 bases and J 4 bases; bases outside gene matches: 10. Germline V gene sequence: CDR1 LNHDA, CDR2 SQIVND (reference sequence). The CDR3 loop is CASKRAGGQGAYGYTF. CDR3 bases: TGTGCCAGTAAACGGGCGGGGGGACAGGGGGCCTATGGCTACACCTTC.

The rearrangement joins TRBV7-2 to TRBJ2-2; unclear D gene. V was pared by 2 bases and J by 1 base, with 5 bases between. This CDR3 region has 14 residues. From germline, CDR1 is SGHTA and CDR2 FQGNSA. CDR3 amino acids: CASSLQMNTGELFF. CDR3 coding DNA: TGTGCCAGCAGCTTACAAATGAACACCGGGGAGCTGTTTTTT. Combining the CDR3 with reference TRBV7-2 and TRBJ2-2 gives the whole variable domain GAGVSQSPSNKVTEKGKDVELRCDPISGHTALYWYRQSLGQGLEFLIYFQGNSAPDKSGLPSDRFSAERTGGSVSTLTIQRTQQEDSAVYLCASSLQMNTGELFFGEGSRLTVL.

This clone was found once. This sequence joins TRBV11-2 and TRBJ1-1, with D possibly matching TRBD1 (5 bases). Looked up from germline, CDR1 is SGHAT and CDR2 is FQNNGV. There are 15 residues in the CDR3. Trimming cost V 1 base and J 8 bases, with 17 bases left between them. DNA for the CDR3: TGTGCCAGCAGCTTAGGGGTAAGGCGAGGGACCGAAGCTTTCTTT. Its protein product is CASSLGVRRGTEAFF.

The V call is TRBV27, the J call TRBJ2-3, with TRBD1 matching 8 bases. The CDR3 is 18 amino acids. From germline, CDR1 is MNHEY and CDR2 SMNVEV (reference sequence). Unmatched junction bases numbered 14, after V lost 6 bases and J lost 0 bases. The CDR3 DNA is TGTGCCAGCAGAGCCGGGACAGGAGACATCGCTAGCACAGATACGCAGTATTTT. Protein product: CASRAGTGDIASTDTQYF.

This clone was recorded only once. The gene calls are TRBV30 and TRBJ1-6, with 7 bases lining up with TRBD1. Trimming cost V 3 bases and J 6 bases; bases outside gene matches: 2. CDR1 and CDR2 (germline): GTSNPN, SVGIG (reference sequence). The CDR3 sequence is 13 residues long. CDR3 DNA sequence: TGTGCCTGGAGCCGACAGGGTAATTCACCCCTCCACTTT. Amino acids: CAWSRQGNSPLHF.

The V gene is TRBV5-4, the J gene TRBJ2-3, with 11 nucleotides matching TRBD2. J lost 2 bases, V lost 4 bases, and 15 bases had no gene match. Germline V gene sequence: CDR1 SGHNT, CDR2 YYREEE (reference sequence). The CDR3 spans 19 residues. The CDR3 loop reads CASSPGILAGGSYTDTQYF. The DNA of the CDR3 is TGTGCCAGCAGCCCGGGTATCCTAGCGGGGGGCAGCTACACAGATACGCAGTATTTT.

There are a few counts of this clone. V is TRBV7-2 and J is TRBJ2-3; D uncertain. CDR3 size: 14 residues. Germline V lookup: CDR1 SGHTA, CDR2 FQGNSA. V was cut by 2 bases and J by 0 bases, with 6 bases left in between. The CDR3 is CASSLTASTDTQYF. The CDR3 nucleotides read TGTGCCAGCAGCTTAACGGCTAGCACAGATACGCAGTATTTT.

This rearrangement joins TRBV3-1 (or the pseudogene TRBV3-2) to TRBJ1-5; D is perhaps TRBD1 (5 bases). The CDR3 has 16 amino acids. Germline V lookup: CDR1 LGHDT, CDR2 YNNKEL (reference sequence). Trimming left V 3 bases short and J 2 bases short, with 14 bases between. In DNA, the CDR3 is TGTGCCAGCAGCCACTGGGACCAGAGGGGCAATCAGCCCCAGCATTTT. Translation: CASSHWDQRGNQPQHF.

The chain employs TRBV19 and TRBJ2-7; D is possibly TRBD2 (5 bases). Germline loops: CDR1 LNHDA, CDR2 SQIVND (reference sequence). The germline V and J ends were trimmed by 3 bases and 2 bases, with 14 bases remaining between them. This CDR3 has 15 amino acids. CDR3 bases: TGTGCCAGTAGTATCCCCGGGAAGAGGGCCTACGAGCAGTACTTC. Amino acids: CASSIPGKRAYEQYF. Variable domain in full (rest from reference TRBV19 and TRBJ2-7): DGGITQSPKYLFRKEGQNVTLSCEQNLNHDAMYWYRQDPGQGLRLIYYSQIVNDFQKGDIAEGYSVSREKKESFPLTVTSAQKNPTAFYLCASSIPGKRAYEQYFGPGTRLTVT.

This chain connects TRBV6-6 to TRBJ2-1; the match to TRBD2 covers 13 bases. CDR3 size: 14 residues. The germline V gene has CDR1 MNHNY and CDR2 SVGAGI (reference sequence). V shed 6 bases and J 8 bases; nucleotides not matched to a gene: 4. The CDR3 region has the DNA TGTGCCAGCAGATGGACTAGCGGGAGTTATGAGCAGTTCTTC. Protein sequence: CASRWTSGSYEQFF.

CDR3: CASGFRGTEAFF. Here the CDR3 DNA reads TGTGCCAGTGGGTTTAGAGGGACTGAAGCTTTCTTT. The chain links TRBV19 to TRBJ1-1; D gene uncertain. CDR3 length: 12 amino acids. V was pared by 8 bases and J by 5 bases, with 12 bases between. Germline V lookup: CDR1 LNHDA, CDR2 SQIVND (reference sequence).

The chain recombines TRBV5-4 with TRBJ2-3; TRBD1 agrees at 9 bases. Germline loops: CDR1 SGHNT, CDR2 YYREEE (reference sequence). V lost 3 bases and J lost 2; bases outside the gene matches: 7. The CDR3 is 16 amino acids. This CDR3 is CASSSGRDRATDTQYF. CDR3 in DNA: TGTGCCAGCAGCTCGGGCCGGGACAGGGCCACAGATACGCAGTATTTT.

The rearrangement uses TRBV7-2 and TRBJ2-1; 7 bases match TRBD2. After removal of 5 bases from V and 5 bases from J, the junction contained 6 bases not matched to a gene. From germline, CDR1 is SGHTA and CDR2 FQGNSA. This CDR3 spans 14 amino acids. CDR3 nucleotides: TGTGCCAGCAGCCCTCAGACTAGCAACAATGAGCAGTTCTTC. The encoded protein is CASSPQTSNNEQFF.

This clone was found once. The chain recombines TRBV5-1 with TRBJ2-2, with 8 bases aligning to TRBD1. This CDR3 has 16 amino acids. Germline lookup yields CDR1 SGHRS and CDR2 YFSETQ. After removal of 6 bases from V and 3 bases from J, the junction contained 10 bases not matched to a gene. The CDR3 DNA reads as TGCGCCAGCACTCCACGGACAGGGCAAGACACCGGGGAGCTGTTTTTT. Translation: CASTPRTGQDTGELFF.

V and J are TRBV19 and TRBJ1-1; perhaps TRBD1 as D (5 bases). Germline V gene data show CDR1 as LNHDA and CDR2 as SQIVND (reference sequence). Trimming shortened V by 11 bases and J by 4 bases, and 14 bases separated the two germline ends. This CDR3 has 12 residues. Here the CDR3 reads CALLGDCTEAFF. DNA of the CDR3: TGTGCCCTCTTGGGGGATTGCACTGAAGCTTTCTTT.

The CDR3 protein is CASSYDNRDIQYF. The CDR3 DNA follows: TGTGCCAGCTCTTACGACAACAGGGACATTCAGTACTTC. This chain joins TRBV18 and TRBJ2-4, with a possible D match to TRBD1 (6 bases). CDR3 size: 13 residues. V lost 6 bases and J 8 bases, leaving 14 bases between the germline ends. Germline lookup yields CDR1 KGHSH and CDR2 LQKENI.

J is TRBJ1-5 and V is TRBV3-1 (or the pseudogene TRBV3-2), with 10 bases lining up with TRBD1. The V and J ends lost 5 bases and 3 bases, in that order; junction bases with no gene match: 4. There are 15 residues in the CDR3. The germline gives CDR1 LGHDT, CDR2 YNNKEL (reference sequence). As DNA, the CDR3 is TGTGCCAGCAGCTACGGGACAGGGGTCAATCAGCCCCAGCATTTT. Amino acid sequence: CASSYGTGVNQPQHF.